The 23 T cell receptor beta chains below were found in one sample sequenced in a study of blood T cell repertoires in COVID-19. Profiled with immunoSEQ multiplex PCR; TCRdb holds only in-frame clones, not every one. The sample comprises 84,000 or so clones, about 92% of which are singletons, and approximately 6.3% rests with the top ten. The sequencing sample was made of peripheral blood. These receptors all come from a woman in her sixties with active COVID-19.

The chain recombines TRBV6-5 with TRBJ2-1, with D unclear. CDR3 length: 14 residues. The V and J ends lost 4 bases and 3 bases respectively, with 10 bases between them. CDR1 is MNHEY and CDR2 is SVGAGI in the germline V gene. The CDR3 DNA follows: TGTGCCAGCAGTTTTTCGACGGGCTACAATGAGCAGTTCTTC. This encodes CASSFSTGYNEQFF.

Written as DNA, the CDR3 is TGTGCCATCAGTGAGTCGTTTCCCGAAGAGACCCAGTACTTC. This sequence encodes CAISESFPEETQYF. The chain has TRBV10-3 and TRBJ2-5, with D uncertain. Germline CDR1 reads ENHRY; CDR2 reads SYGVKD. The CDR3 consists of 14 residues. V dropped 0 bases and J dropped 3 bases, with 8 bases sitting between them.

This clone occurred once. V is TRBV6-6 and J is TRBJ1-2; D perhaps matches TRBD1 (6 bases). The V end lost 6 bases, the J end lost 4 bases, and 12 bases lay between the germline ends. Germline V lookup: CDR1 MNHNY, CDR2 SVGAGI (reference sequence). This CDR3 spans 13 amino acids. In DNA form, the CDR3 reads TGTGCCAGCAGGTCCGACAGGAGCTATGGCTACACCTTC. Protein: CASRSDRSYGYTF.

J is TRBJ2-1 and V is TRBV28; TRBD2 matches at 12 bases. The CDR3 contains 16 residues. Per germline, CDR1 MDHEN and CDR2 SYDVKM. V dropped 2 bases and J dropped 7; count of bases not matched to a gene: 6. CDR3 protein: CASSLRSSGRGNEQFF. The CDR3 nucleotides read TGTGCCAGCAGTTTAAGGTCTAGCGGGAGGGGGAATGAGCAGTTCTTC.

CDR3 in DNA: TGCGCCAGCAGCCAAGATCAGGGGACAGGGGGGGTCTGGCAGTACTTC. It translates to CASSQDQGTGGVWQYF. V gene TRBV4-3 combines with J gene TRBJ2-7, with 11 bases matching TRBD1. The CDR3 sequence is 16 residues long. J lost 9 bases, V lost 0 bases, and 10 bases had no gene match. Germline values: CDR1 LGHNA, CDR2 YSLEER.

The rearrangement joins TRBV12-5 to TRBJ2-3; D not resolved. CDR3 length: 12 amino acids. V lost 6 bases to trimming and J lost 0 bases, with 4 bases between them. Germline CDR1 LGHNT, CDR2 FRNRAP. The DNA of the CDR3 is TGTGCTAGTGGGCGGAGCACAGATACGCAGTATTTT. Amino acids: CASGRSTDTQYF.

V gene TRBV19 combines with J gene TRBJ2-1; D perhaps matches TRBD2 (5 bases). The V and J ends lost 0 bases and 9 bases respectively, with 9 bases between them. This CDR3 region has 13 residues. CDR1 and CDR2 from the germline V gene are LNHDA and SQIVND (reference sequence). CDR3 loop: CASSIDLGVEQFF. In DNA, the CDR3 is TGTGCCAGTAGTATAGATCTCGGGGTTGAGCAGTTCTTC.

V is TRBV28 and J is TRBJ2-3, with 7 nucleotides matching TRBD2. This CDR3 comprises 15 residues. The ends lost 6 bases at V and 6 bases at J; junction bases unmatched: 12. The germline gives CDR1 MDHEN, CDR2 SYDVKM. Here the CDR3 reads CASRPGLRPGDTQYF. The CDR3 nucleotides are TGTGCCAGCAGGCCGGGACTACGCCCAGGGGATACGCAGTATTTT.

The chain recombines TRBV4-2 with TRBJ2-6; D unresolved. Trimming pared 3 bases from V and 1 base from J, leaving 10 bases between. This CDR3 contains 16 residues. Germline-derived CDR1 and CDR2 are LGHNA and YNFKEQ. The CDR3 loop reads CASSQELKSGANVLTF. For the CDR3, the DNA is TGTGCCAGCAGCCAGGAACTAAAGTCTGGGGCCAACGTCCTGACTTTC.

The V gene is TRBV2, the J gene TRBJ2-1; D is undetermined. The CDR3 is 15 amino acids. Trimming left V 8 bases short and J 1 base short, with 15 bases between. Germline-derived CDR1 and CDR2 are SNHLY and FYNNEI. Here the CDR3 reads CASARRVASYNEQFF. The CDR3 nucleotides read TGTGCCAGCGCCCGCCGGGTCGCATCCTACAATGAGCAGTTCTTC.

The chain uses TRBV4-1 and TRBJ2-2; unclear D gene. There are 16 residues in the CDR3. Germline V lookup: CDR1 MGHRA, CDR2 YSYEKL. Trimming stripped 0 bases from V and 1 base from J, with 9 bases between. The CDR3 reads CASSQDRKLNTGELFF. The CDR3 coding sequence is TGCGCCAGCAGCCAAGATCGAAAACTGAACACCGGGGAGCTGTTTTTT.

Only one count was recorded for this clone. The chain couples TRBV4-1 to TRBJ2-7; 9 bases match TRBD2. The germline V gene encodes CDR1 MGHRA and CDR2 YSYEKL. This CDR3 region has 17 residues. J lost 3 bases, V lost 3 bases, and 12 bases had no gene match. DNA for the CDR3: TGCGCCAGCAGCCAGCGGGAGGGCCTTAATAATATCTACGAGCAGTACTTC. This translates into CASSQREGLNNIYEQYF.

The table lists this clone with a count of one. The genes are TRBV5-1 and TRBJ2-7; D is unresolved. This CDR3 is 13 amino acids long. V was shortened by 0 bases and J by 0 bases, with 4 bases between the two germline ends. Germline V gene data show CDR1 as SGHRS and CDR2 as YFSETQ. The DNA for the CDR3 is TGCGCCAGCAGCTTGGACAACTCCTACGAGCAGTACTTC. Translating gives CASSLDNSYEQYF.

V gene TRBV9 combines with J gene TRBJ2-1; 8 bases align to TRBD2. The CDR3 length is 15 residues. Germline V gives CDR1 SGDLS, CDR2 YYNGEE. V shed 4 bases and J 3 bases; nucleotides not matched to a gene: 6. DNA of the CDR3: TGTGCCAGCAGCCCCGGGACTAGAGTCTACAATGAGCAGTTCTTC. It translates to CASSPGTRVYNEQFF.

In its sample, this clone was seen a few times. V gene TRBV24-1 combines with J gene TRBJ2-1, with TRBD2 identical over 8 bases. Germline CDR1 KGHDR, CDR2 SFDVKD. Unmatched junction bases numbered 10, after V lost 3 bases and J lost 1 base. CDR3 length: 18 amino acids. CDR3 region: CATSDTGGQGPSYNEQFF. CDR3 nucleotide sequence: TGTGCCACCAGTGATACGGGGGGGCAGGGGCCGTCCTACAATGAGCAGTTCTTC.

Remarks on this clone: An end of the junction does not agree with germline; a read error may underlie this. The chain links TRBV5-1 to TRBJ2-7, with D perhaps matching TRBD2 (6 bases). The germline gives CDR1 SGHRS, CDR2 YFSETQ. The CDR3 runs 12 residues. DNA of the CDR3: TGCGCCAGCAGTTTGGGACTGTACGAGCAGTACTTC. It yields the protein CASSLGLYEQYF. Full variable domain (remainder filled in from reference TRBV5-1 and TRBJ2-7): KAGVTQTPRYLIKTRGQQVTLSCSPISGHRSVSWYQQTPGQGLQFLFEYFSETQRNKGNFPGRFSGRQFSNSRSEMNVSTLELGDSALYLCASSLGLYEQYFGPGTRLTVT.

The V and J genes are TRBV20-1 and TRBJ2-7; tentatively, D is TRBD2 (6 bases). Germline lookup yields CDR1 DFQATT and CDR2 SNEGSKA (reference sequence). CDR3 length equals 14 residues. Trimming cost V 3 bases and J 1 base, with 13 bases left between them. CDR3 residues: CSASLGGSSYEQYF. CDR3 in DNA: TGCAGTGCTAGTTTAGGAGGGAGTTCCTACGAGCAGTACTTC.

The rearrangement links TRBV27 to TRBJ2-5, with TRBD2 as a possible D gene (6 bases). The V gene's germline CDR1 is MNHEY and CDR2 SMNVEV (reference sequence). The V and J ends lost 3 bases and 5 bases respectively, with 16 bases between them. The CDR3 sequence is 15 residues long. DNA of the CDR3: TGTGCCAGCAGTTTCGGAGCGGGCCCGCGGGAGACCCAGTACTTC. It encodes CASSFGAGPRETQYF.

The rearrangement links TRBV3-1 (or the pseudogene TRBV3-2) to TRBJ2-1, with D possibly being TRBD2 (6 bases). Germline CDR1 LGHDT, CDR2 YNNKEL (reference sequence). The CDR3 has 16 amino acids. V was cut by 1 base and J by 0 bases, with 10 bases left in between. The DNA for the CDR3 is TGTGCCAGCAGCCAAGTTCGGGGAGGCTCCTACAATGAGCAGTTCTTC. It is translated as CASSQVRGGSYNEQFF.

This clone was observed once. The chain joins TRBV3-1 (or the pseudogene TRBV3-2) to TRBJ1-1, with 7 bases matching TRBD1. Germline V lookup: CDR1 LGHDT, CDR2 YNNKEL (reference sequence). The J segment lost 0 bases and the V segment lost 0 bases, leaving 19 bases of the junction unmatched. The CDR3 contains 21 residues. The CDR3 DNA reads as TGTGCCAGCAGCCAAGAAGCACCTGAACCGAGGACAGGTCTTATGAACACTGAAGCTTTCTTT. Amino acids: CASSQEAPEPRTGLMNTEAFF.

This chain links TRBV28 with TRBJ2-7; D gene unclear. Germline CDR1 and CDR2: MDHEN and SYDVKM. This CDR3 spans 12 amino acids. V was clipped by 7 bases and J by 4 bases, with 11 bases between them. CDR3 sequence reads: CASTSQSYEQYF. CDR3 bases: TGTGCCAGCACCTCACAGAGTTACGAGCAGTACTTC.

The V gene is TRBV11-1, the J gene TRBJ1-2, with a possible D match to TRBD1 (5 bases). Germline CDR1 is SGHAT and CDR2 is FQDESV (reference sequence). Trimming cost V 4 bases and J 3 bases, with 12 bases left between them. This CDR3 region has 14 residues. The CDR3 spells CASSSGSGDYGYTF. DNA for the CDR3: TGTGCCAGCAGCTCCGGATCGGGGGACTATGGCTACACCTTC. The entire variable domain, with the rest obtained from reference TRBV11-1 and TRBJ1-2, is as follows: EAEVAQSPRYKITEKSQAVAFWCDPISGHATLYWYRQILGQGPELLVQFQDESVVDDSQLPKDRFSAERLKGVDSTLKIQPAELGDSAMYLCASSSGSGDYGYTFGSGTRLTVV.

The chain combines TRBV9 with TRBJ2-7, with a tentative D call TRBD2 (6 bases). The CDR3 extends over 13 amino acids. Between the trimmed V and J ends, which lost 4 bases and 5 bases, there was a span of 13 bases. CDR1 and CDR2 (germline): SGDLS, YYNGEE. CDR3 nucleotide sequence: TGTGCCAGCAGCTCCTACGGAGGGGACGAGCAGTACTTC. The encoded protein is CASSSYGGDEQYF.